These 19 T cell receptor beta chains came from one sample sequenced in a study of post-analysis software for immune sequencing data (dated by TCRdb to 2013 to 2016). Here is what the overall study found, with its caveats: Roughly 5 TRBV segments, including TRBV5-6, TRBV5-1 and TRBV20-1, were significantly more frequent in patients than controls.

No cognate antigen is known for these TCRs. The method was PCR. TCRdb lists the instrument as Illumina HiSeq 2500. Unique molecular identifiers were incorporated into TCR beta cDNA libraries to reduce PCR and sequencing biases. Through fastp at Q25 and MiXCR, TCRdb rebuilt clones from the public reads, retaining in-frame beta chains. Merged by CDR3 protein, the rows form single entries marked with the most common genes and DNA. The sample table holds under 650,000 distinct CDR3 sequences, of which 44% were seen once. The top ten hold under 2% of the sample. Sequencing was carried out using blood. These receptors originate from a girl between 10 and 17 years old with multiple sclerosis.

This sequence joins TRBV24-1 and TRBJ2-1, with a weak D call TRBD2 (6 bases). The CDR3 consists of 14 residues. Germline V gene lookup returns CDR1 KGHDR and CDR2 SFDVKD. V was clipped by 2 bases and J by 5 bases, with 9 bases between them. CDR3 in amino acids: CATSDYGGDNEQFF. The CDR3 DNA follows: TGTGCCACCAGTGATTACGGCGGGGACAATGAGCAGTTCTTC.

The V and J genes are TRBV15 and TRBJ2-3, with 14 positions matching TRBD2. CDR3 length: 16 amino acids. Unmatched junction bases numbered 6, after V lost 5 bases and J lost 5 bases. Germline V gene data show CDR1 as LNHNV and CDR2 as YYDKDF (reference sequence). For the CDR3, the DNA is TGTGCCACCAGCGGCTCCGGGACTAGCGGGGGAGATACGCAGTATTTT. This sequence encodes CATSGSGTSGGDTQYF. Full variable domain (remainder filled in from reference TRBV15 and TRBJ2-3): DAMVIQNPRYQVTQFGKPVTLSCSQTLNHNVMYWYQQKSSQAPKLLFHYYDKDFNNEADTPDNFQSRRPNTSFCFLDIRSPGLGDTAMYLCATSGSGTSGGDTQYFGPGTRLTVL.

Regarding this clonotype: At one end, the junction sequence differs from germline, possibly due to a read error. V usage is TRBV5-6 and J usage is TRBJ2-1; tentatively, D is TRBD1 (6 bases). Germline CDR1 reads SGHDT; CDR2 reads YYEEEE. The CDR3 sequence is 13 residues long. CDR3 residues: CVSSLPGADEQFF. CDR3 bases: TGTGTCAGCAGCTTGCCAGGGGCCGATGAGCAGTTCTTC.

This clonotype was observed a handful of times. This chain connects TRBV12-3 or TRBV12-4 to TRBJ1-4; TRBD1 matches at 7 bases. The CDR3 is 14 amino acids. Trimming removed 6 bases from V and 8 bases from J; junction bases left unmatched: 9. In DNA form, the CDR3 reads TGTGCCAGCAGCGCGACAGGGCGACTAGAAAAACTGTTTTTT. Protein sequence: CASSATGRLEKLFF.

This clonotype was seen a handful of times. An end of the junction does not agree with germline; a read error may underlie this. The rearrangement uses TRBV4-1 and TRBJ1-6, with 7 bases matching TRBD1. The CDR3 loop spans 15 amino acids. The V gene's germline CDR1 is MGHRA and CDR2 YSYEKL. Here the CDR3 DNA reads TGCGCCAGCGGCCAGGAACAGGGGCTGAATTCACCCCTCCACTTT. Amino acids: CASGQEQGLNSPLHF.

The chain employs TRBV5-1 and TRBJ1-1; D is ambiguous. The CDR3 consists of 13 residues. Trimming stripped 7 bases from V and 2 bases from J, with 12 bases between. Looked up from germline, CDR1 is SGHRS and CDR2 is YFSETQ. CDR3 amino acids: CASASELNTEAFF. The CDR3 DNA sequence: TGCGCCAGCGCCTCCGAGCTTAACACTGAAGCTTTCTTT.

This clonotype was counted between two and nine times. The V and J genes are TRBV5-5 and TRBJ2-3; 7 nucleotides align to TRBD2. There are 15 residues in the CDR3. V was pared by 4 bases and J by 5 bases, with 10 bases of the junction left unmatched. Per germline, CDR1 SGHKS and CDR2 YYEKEE (reference sequence). CDR3 in DNA: TGTGCCAGCAGCCTCCCGGGGGGAGGTGGAGATACGCAGTATTTT. Translating gives CASSLPGGGGDTQYF.

The chain employs TRBV3-1 and TRBJ2-7; D may be TRBD1 (6 bases). Germline loops: CDR1 LGHDT, CDR2 YNNKEL (reference sequence). The ends were cut back, 2 bases at V and 6 bases at J, with 11 bases in the middle. CDR3 length: 13 amino acids. The CDR3 DNA reads TGTGCCAGCAGCCAACTACAGGGTGCCGAGCAGTACTTC. This gives the protein CASSQLQGAEQYF.

This clonotype has more than one count but fewer than ten. The chain couples TRBV12-3 or TRBV12-4 to TRBJ2-7; D call uncertain. The DNA end lines up better with TRBJ2-5; the J call may be wrong. The CDR3 sequence is 13 residues long. CDR3 sequence (DNA): TGTGCCAGCAGTTTAGAAGGCCTCGGGACCCAGTACTTC. Translated: CASSLEGLGTQYF.

The J gene is TRBJ2-7, the V gene TRBV5-1; TRBD1 is a possible D gene (6 bases). The CDR3 consists of 14 residues. Trimming stripped 1 base from V and 0 bases from J, with 8 bases between. The germline CDR1 and CDR2 sequences are SGHRS and YFSETQ. CDR3 bases: TGCGCCAGCAGCTTGATGGACAGCTCCTACGAGCAGTACTTC. It encodes CASSLMDSSYEQYF.

This clonotype has a single count. The chain links TRBV20-1 to TRBJ1-2; a possible D gene is TRBD1 (5 bases). Germline V gene lookup returns CDR1 DFQATT and CDR2 SNEGSKA (reference sequence). The CDR3 runs 12 residues. The V end lost 6 bases, the J end lost 3 bases, and 11 bases lay between the germline ends. The CDR3 loop is CSARTTDYGYTF. CDR3 DNA sequence: TGCAGTGCCAGGACGACAGACTATGGCTACACCTTC.

The gene calls are TRBV29-1 and TRBJ2-7; D tentatively fits TRBD1 or TRBD2 (5 bases each). The CDR3 sequence is 14 residues long. V shed 4 bases and J shed 4 bases, with 17 bases lying between them. The V gene's germline CDR1 is SQVTM and CDR2 ANQGSEA. Here the CDR3 reads CSVVSGLPRYEQYF. CDR3 sequence (DNA): TGCAGCGTTGTGTCGGGGCTGCCTCGGTACGAGCAGTACTTC.

There are a few counts of this clonotype. This rearrangement joins TRBV29-1 to TRBJ1-1; no firm D call. The CDR3 loop spans 14 amino acids. Germline V gives CDR1 SQVTM, CDR2 ANQGSEA. The germline V and J ends were trimmed by 4 bases and 1 base, with 13 bases remaining between them. CDR3 protein: CSVVAFRRNTEAFF. The DNA of the CDR3 is TGCAGCGTTGTAGCCTTTAGACGGAACACTGAAGCTTTCTTT.

Points on this clonotype: Its ends do not fully match the called genes, so a read error is possible. The genes are TRBV5-6 and TRBJ2-5; 7 positions match TRBD1. This CDR3 is 15 amino acids long. The germline V gene has CDR1 SGHDT and CDR2 YYEEEE. CDR3 loop: CAGSLEVGQLETQYF. CDR3 sequence (DNA): TGTGCCGGCAGCTTGGAGGTGGGACAGCTAGAGACCCAGTACTTC.

This sequence joins TRBV6-5 and TRBJ2-7; D is perhaps TRBD1 (6 bases). V was shortened by 6 bases and J by 2 bases, with 17 bases between the two germline ends. The germline CDR1 and CDR2 sequences are MNHEY and SVGAGI. This CDR3 has 15 amino acids. The CDR3 sequence: CASSHRDTPTYEQYF. CDR3 DNA: TGTGCCAGCAGCCACCGGGACACCCCTACCTACGAGCAGTACTTC.

V usage is TRBV20-1 and J usage is TRBJ2-1, with 11 bases matching TRBD2. V lost 3 bases, J lost 5 bases, and 6 bases stayed unmatched. Germline CDR1 is DFQATT and CDR2 is SNEGSKA (reference sequence). This CDR3 is built from 15 residues. The CDR3 protein is CSASQLAGDHNEQFF. CDR3 sequence (DNA): TGCAGTGCTAGCCAACTAGCGGGAGATCACAATGAGCAGTTCTTC.

This clonotype was counted between two and nine times. The chain carries TRBV27 and TRBJ2-7; D perhaps matches TRBD1 (6 bases). Trimming pared 3 bases from V and 0 bases from J, leaving 9 bases between. CDR1 and CDR2 from the germline V gene are MNHEY and SMNVEV (reference sequence). The CDR3 runs 14 residues. The CDR3 is CASSLGAVSYEQYF. CDR3 sequence (DNA): TGTGCCAGCAGTTTGGGGGCCGTCTCCTACGAGCAGTACTTC.

The rearrangement joins TRBV4-1 to TRBJ2-6; the match to TRBD2 covers 7 bases. After removal of 1 base from V and 0 bases from J, the junction contained 0 bases not matched to a gene. Germline V gives CDR1 MGHRA, CDR2 YSYEKL. CDR3 size: 16 residues. CDR3 region: CASSQGEGSGANVLTF. The CDR3 DNA is TGCGCCAGCAGCCAAGGGGAGGGCTCTGGGGCCAACGTCCTGACTTTC.

For this clonotype: A junction end diverges from the germline sequence, so it may reflect a read error. The chain uses TRBV5-1 and TRBJ1-4; a weak D match, TRBD1 (6 bases). This CDR3 has 14 residues. Germline CDR1 and CDR2: SGHRS and YFSETQ. The chain's CDR3 is CASSPGTTTEKRFF. CDR3 coding DNA: TGCGCCAGCAGTCCCGGGACAACGACAGAAAAACGGTTTTTT.